This is a list of T cell receptor beta chains from one sample in a study of cytomegalovirus exposure and HLA in healthy donors. Profiling relied on immunoSEQ multiplex PCR, and the TCRdb table lists in-frame clones only, not all of them. This sample has around 130,000 clones, with more than 80% found just once. Sequencing was done on a sample of PBMCs. These receptors were taken from a woman aged 25 to 39 in good health and CMV-seropositive. The CDR3 runs from the conserved cysteine through the conserved F or W. The D gene is left open where the match is weak. Clone size is not always given. Where it is, it says once, few, many or a class for expanded clones.

TRBJ2-1 | . | . | TRBV20-1 | CSASRNEQFF | TGCAGTGCTAGCAGGAATGAGCAGTTCTTC
TRBJ2-2 | . | . | TRBV20-1 | CSASKTELFF | TGCAGTGCTAGTAAGACTGAGCTGTTTTTT
TRBJ2-2 | . | . | TRBV5-1 | CASSPRDAGWELFF | TGCGCCAGCAGCCCGCGGGACGCGGGATGGGAGCTGTTTTTT
TRBJ2-1 | . | TRBD1 | TRBV7-8 | CASSSGTGGDEQFF | TGTGCCAGCAGCTCCGGGACAGGGGGGGATGAGCAGTTCTTC
TRBJ1-6 | . | . | TRBV7-8 | CASSLGIANSPLHF | TGTGCCAGCAGCTTAGGGATAGCTAATTCACCCCTCCACTTT
TRBJ2-2 | . | . | TRBV19 | CASRVASSIPTGELFF | TGTGCCAGTAGGGTGGCTTCGTCCATACCCACCGGGGAGCTGTTTTTT
TRBJ2-7 | . | . | TRBV2 | CASSRLDSYEQYF | TGTGCCAGCAGTCGACTCGACTCCTACGAGCAGTACTTC
TRBJ2-2 | . | TRBD1 | TRBV5-4 | CASSRDRGPTGELFF | TGTGCCAGCAGCCGTGACAGGGGGCCCACCGGGGAGCTGTTTTTT
TRBJ2-1 | . | TRBD2 | TRBV13 | CASSLREGTSGGNEQFF | TGTGCCAGCAGCTTGAGGGAGGGGACTAGCGGGGGCAATGAGCAGTTCTTC
TRBJ2-2 | . | . | TRBV5-4 | CASSLVQTGELFF | TGTGCCAGCAGCTTGGTACAGACCGGGGAGCTGTTTTTT
TRBJ2-1 | . | TRBD2 | TRBV6-6 | CASSPSGRDNEQFF | TGTGCCAGCAGCCCGAGCGGGAGGGACAATGAGCAGTTCTTC
TRBJ1-2 | . | TRBD1 | TRBV7-9 | CASSYGQGDYGYTF | TGTGCCAGCAGCTACGGACAGGGAGACTATGGCTACACCTTC
TRBJ1-1 | . | TRBD1 | TRBV5-1 | CASSFTGGNTEAFF | TGCGCCAGCAGCTTCACAGGGGGGAACACTGAAGCTTTCTTT
TRBJ2-3 | . | TRBD2 | TRBV28 | CASTLAGESDTQYF | TGTGCCAGCACCTTAGCGGGGGAGTCAGATACGCAGTATTTT
TRBJ1-1 | . | . | TRBV28 | CASSLLGSEYEAFF | TGTGCCAGCAGTTTACTTGGCAGTGAATATGAAGCTTTCTTT
TRBJ1-1 | . | TRBD1 | TRBV5-1 | CASSPWDRGYTEAFF | TGCGCCAGCAGCCCCTGGGACAGGGGGTACACTGAAGCTTTCTTT
TRBJ2-7 | . | . | TRBV28 | CASSSSETASWEQYF | TGTGCCAGCAGTTCCTCAGAGACAGCTTCTTGGGAGCAGTACTTC
TRBJ2-3 | . | TRBD1 | TRBV5-1 | CASSLEGTGGADTQYF | TGCGCCAGCAGCTTGGAAGGGACAGGGGGGGCAGATACGCAGTATTTT
TRBJ1-3 | . | . | TRBV5-6 | CASSLLGSLSGNTIYF | TGTGCCAGCAGCCTGCTTGGGAGCCTCTCTGGAAACACCATATATTTT
TRBJ1-1 | . | TRBD1 | TRBV6-1 | CASSKQGALNTEAFF | TGTGCCAGCAGTAAACAGGGGGCCTTGAACACTGAAGCTTTCTTT
TRBJ2-7 | . | TRBD1 | TRBV10-3 | CATRTGDPSYEQYF | TGTGCCACCCGGACAGGGGATCCGTCCTACGAGCAGTACTTC
TRBJ2-3 | . | TRBD2 | TRBV27 | CASSFSTSGTDTQYF | TGTGCCAGCAGTTTCTCGACTAGCGGCACAGATACGCAGTATTTT
TRBJ2-3 | . | . | TRBV13 | CASSSWTALQGDTQYF | TGTGCCAGCAGCTCCTGGACTGCCCTCCAAGGAGATACGCAGTATTTT
TRBJ1-5 | once | TRBD1 | TRBV5-8 | CASSSGTGPVPQHF | TGTGCCAGCAGCTCCGGGACAGGCCCTGTGCCCCAGCATTTT
TRBJ2-7 | . | TRBD1 | TRBV30 | CAWSAPDRGRDEQYF | TGTGCCTGGAGCGCTCCGGACAGGGGGAGGGACGAGCAGTACTTC
TRBJ2-6 | . | TRBD1 | TRBV30 | CAYLRDRGRVGANVLTF | TGTGCCTACCTTCGGGACAGGGGTCGAGTAGGGGCCAACGTCCTGACTTTC
TRBJ1-2 | . | . | TRBV2 | CASSENIGWDNGYTF | TGTGCCAGCAGTGAAAATATAGGGTGGGACAATGGCTACACCTTC
TRBJ1-5 | . | . | TRBV5-1 | CASSLSIGGSQPQHF | TGCGCCAGCAGCTTGAGTATTGGGGGGAGTCAGCCCCAGCATTTT
TRBJ2-2 | . | TRBD1 | TRBV5-1 | CASSSTAGQGHTGELFF | TGCGCCAGCAGCTCAACCGCGGGACAGGGACACACCGGGGAGCTGTTTTTT
TRBJ1-1 | . | TRBD1 | TRBV6-5 | CASSYSTGGRTEAFF | TGTGCCAGCAGTTACTCGACAGGGGGCAGGACTGAAGCTTTCTTT
TRBJ1-2 | . | TRBD1 | TRBV7-9 | CASSSTGSYTF | TGTGCCAGCAGCTCGACAGGGAGCTACACCTTC
TRBJ2-7 | few | TRBD1 | TRBV5-1 | CASSLRQGNEQYF | TGCGCCAGCAGCTTACGACAGGGGAACGAGCAGTACTTC
TRBJ2-1 | . | TRBD2 | TRBV2 | CASWRESYNEQFF | TGTGCCAGTTGGCGGGAGTCCTACAATGAGCAGTTCTTC
TRBJ2-3 | . | TRBD1 | TRBV9 | CASSVSGTASTDTQYF | TGTGCCAGCAGCGTATCCGGGACAGCTAGCACAGATACGCAGTATTTT
TRBJ2-1 | . | TRBD2 | TRBV4-2 | CASSQDAHGGNEQFF | TGTGCCAGCAGCCAAGATGCTCACGGGGGGAATGAGCAGTTCTTC
TRBJ2-3 | . | TRBD2 | TRBV5-1 | CASSPAGGSTDTQYF | TGCGCCAGCAGCCCAGCGGGGGGGAGCACAGATACGCAGTATTTT
TRBJ2-4 | . | TRBD2 | TRBV9 | CASSVASGRNIQYF | TGTGCCAGCAGCGTAGCCAGCGGGAGAAACATTCAGTACTTC
TRBJ2-6 | once | . | TRBV2 | CASRLDTSGANVLTF | TGTGCCAGCAGGCTCGACACCTCTGGGGCCAACGTCCTGACTTTC
TRBJ1-5 | . | TRBD1 | TRBV5-1 | CASSSGQGDQPQHF | TGCGCCAGCAGCTCTGGACAGGGGGATCAGCCCCAGCATTTT
TRBJ1-4 | . | TRBD1 | TRBV5-5 | CASSFRQGARDNEKLFF | TGTGCCAGCAGCTTTCGACAGGGGGCGCGGGATAATGAAAAACTGTTTTTT